These 28 T cell receptor beta chains were all obtained from the same sample, sequenced in a study of OX40 agonist ivuxolimab in advanced cancers. Libraries were prepared by immunoSEQ multiplex PCR; TCRdb keeps only in-frame clonotypes and omits some of them. The repertoire has 50,000 to 65,000 clones, about nine tenths of them found once; the top ten carry 6% to 8%. The material was CD4+ or CD8+ T cells sorted from blood, obtained in a trial of the OX40 agonist ivuxolimab. These TCRs come from an adult with an advanced solid tumor such as melanoma, head and neck, liver or kidney cancer.

CDR3: CASTKDRGLYGYTF. Written as DNA, the CDR3 is TGTGCCAGCACCAAGGACAGGGGACTCTATGGCTACACCTTC. V and J are TRBV2 and TRBJ1-2; 9 bases line up with TRBD1. Germline assignment: CDR1 SNHLY and CDR2 FYNNEI. The CDR3 consists of 14 residues. The ends lost 7 bases at V and 4 bases at J; junction bases unmatched: 7.

This clone was found a few times. The chain couples TRBV19 to TRBJ2-5; D unclear. CDR3 length: 12 residues. The V gene lost 0 bases and the J gene lost 5 bases, with 4 bases spanning the gap. Germline CDR1 is LNHDA and CDR2 is SQIVND (reference sequence). Written as DNA, the CDR3 is TGTGCCAGTAGTATAGATCTGGAGACCCAGTACTTC. Its protein is CASSIDLETQYF.

The chain uses TRBV9 and TRBJ2-3; D may be TRBD2 (5 bases). The CDR3 has 14 amino acids. The germline V and J ends were trimmed by 3 bases and 2 bases, with 10 bases remaining between them. Per the germline V gene, CDR1 is SGDLS and CDR2 is YYNGEE. The CDR3 sequence: CASSGEFDTDTQYF. The CDR3 DNA reads as TGTGCCAGCAGCGGGGAGTTTGACACAGATACGCAGTATTTT.

The rearrangement joins TRBV6-6 to TRBJ2-3; 9 positions agree with TRBD1. In germline, CDR1 is MNHNY, CDR2 SVGAGI (reference sequence). The V and J ends lost 5 bases and 1 base, in that order; junction bases with no gene match: 4. There are 15 residues in the CDR3. Here the CDR3 reads CASSLRTGGTDTQYF. The CDR3 nucleotides read TGTGCCAGCAGTCTTCGGACAGGGGGCACAGATACGCAGTATTTT.

The V and J genes are TRBV5-1 and TRBJ1-1, with D perhaps matching TRBD1 (6 bases). CDR3 size: 14 residues. Germline V gene data show CDR1 as SGHRS and CDR2 as YFSETQ. Trimming took 2 bases from V and 5 from J, leaving 13 bases between them. CDR3 coding DNA: TGCGCCAGCAGCTTTCCGGGCAGGGGTACTGAAGCTTTCTTT. Amino acid sequence: CASSFPGRGTEAFF.

Only a few counts were recorded for this clone. The gene calls are TRBV19 and TRBJ1-5; TRBD1 might be the D (5 bases). The CDR3 runs to 16 residues. Trimming left V 7 bases short and J 4 bases short, with 20 bases between. Germline CDR1 LNHDA, CDR2 SQIVND (reference sequence). The CDR3 sequence is CASTSFGGVRNQPQHF. The CDR3 DNA sequence: TGTGCCAGTACCTCTTTCGGGGGTGTAAGAAATCAGCCCCAGCATTTT.

The V and J genes are TRBV5-1 and TRBJ1-2; D uncertain. The CDR3 has 14 residues. V lost 1 base, J lost 8 bases, and 15 bases lay in between. Germline CDR1 reads SGHRS; CDR2 reads YFSETQ. This CDR3 reads CASSLRRLLDGYTF. The CDR3 DNA follows: TGCGCCAGCAGCTTGAGGAGGCTCTTGGACGGCTACACCTTC.

The sample holds one count of this clone. V gene TRBV19 combines with J gene TRBJ1-2; no clear D. Per the germline V gene, CDR1 is LNHDA and CDR2 is SQIVND (reference sequence). The CDR3 runs 13 residues. Trimming took 3 bases from V and 13 from J, leaving 18 bases between them. This chain's CDR3 is CASSMFLDGNPTF. As DNA, the CDR3 is TGTGCCAGTAGTATGTTTCTGGACGGCAATCCCACCTTC.

The rearrangement joins TRBV7-9 to TRBJ1-4; 8 bases are a match to TRBD1. The germline V gene encodes CDR1 SEHNR and CDR2 FQNEAQ (reference sequence). After removal of 5 bases from V and 0 bases from J, the junction contained 8 bases not matched to a gene. The CDR3 runs 17 residues. The CDR3 here is CASSPKTGESTNEKLFF. The CDR3, as DNA: TGTGCCAGCAGCCCCAAGACAGGGGAATCAACTAATGAAAAACTGTTTTTT.

The chain couples TRBV6-9 to TRBJ1-1, with unresolved D. Trimming took 4 bases from V and 1 from J, leaving 7 bases between them. In germline, CDR1 is MNHGY, CDR2 SVAAGI. CDR3 size: 13 residues. This CDR3 reads CASSSQENTEAFF. The CDR3, as DNA: TGTGCCAGCAGTTCACAAGAGAACACTGAAGCTTTCTTT.

J is TRBJ2-5 and V is TRBV6-1, with a possible D match to TRBD1 (5 bases). The CDR3 runs 13 residues. CDR1 MNHNS and CDR2 SASEGT come from the germline V gene. Trimming cost V 5 bases and J 5 bases, with 12 bases left between them. This CDR3 is CASSTRVWETQYF. DNA of the CDR3: TGTGCCAGCAGTACCAGGGTTTGGGAGACCCAGTACTTC.

The chain joins TRBV19 to TRBJ2-6; D unclear. Germline lookup yields CDR1 LNHDA and CDR2 SQIVND (reference sequence). The CDR3 consists of 18 residues. V shed 3 bases and J shed 0 bases, with 15 bases lying between them. The CDR3 sequence is CASSIDGVPLSGANVLTF. CDR3 nucleotides: TGTGCCAGTAGTATCGACGGAGTCCCCCTCTCTGGGGCCAACGTCCTGACTTTC.

The CDR3 region is CASSLASGNTEAFF. CDR3 bases: TGTGCCAGCAGCTTAGCGTCAGGGAACACTGAAGCTTTCTTT. This rearrangement joins TRBV7-9 to TRBJ1-1; D not certain. Germline CDR1 SEHNR, CDR2 FQNEAQ (reference sequence). The V and J ends lost 0 bases and 1 base respectively, with 6 bases between them. CDR3 size: 14 residues.

The chain uses TRBV7-8 and TRBJ2-1; tentatively, D is TRBD1 (5 bases). Germline loops: CDR1 SGHVS, CDR2 FQNEAQ. The CDR3 is made up of 14 amino acids. The V end lost 4 bases, the J end lost 2 bases, and 9 bases lay between the germline ends. The CDR3 DNA follows: TGTGCCAGCAGCTCAGGGTGGACCTACAATGAGCAGTTCTTC. It codes for CASSSGWTYNEQFF. The full variable domain, with the rest looked up from reference TRBV7-8 and TRBJ2-1, is GAGVSQSPRYKVAKRGQDVALRCDPISGHVSLFWYQQALGQGPEFLTYFQNEAQLDKSGLPSDRFFAERPEGSVSTLKIQRTQQEDSAVYLCASSSGWTYNEQFFGPGTRLTVL.

The gene calls are TRBV6-1 and TRBJ1-6; D gene uncertain. V was cut by 2 bases and J by 0 bases, with 14 bases left in between. This CDR3 contains 18 residues. CDR1 is MNHNS and CDR2 is SASEGT in the germline V gene. Written as DNA, the CDR3 is TGTGCCAGCAGTGAATTAGCTGTTTGGGGCTCCTATAATTCACCCCTCCACTTT. Encoded protein: CASSELAVWGSYNSPLHF.

Comments on this clone: Compared with germline, one end of the junction differs, possibly owing to a read error. J is TRBJ2-1 and V is TRBV5-1; a weak D match, TRBD1 (5 bases). This CDR3 spans 14 amino acids. CDR1 SGHRS and CDR2 YFSETQ come from the germline V gene. The CDR3 reads CASSLDPASGYPIF. The CDR3 DNA reads TGCGCCAGCAGCTTGGATCCGGCGTCAGGGTACCCGATCTTC.

The chain carries TRBV5-4 and TRBJ1-1, with D perhaps TRBD1 (6 bases). Trimming removed 4 bases from V and 5 bases from J, with 9 bases in between. The CDR3 extends over 12 amino acids. Germline V gives CDR1 SGHNT, CDR2 YYREEE (reference sequence). CDR3 loop: CASSNRVTEAFF. The CDR3 DNA sequence: TGTGCCAGCAGCAACAGGGTAACTGAAGCTTTCTTT.

The CDR3 DNA follows: TGTGCCAGCAGCTTAGGCCGGGGGGGGTACGAGCAGTACTTC. This encodes CASSLGRGGYEQYF. The J gene is TRBJ2-7, the V gene TRBV7-8; 8 positions match TRBD2. Per the germline V gene, CDR1 is SGHVS and CDR2 is FQNEAQ. The CDR3 spans 14 residues. The junction had 3 bases not matched to a gene; V was cut back by 1 base and J by 4 bases.

DNA of the CDR3: TGTGCCAGCAGCAACAGGGTGGCGAACACTGAAGCTTTCTTT. Amino acids: CASSNRVANTEAFF. The chain employs TRBV11-1 and TRBJ1-1; D possibly corresponds to TRBD1 (6 bases). Deletions cut 5 bases from V and 1 base from J, with 11 bases between. CDR3 length equals 14 residues. Germline loops: CDR1 SGHAT, CDR2 FQDESV (reference sequence).

The genes are TRBV7-9 and TRBJ2-7; weak D call: TRBD1 (6 bases). Germline V lookup: CDR1 SEHNR, CDR2 FQNEAQ (reference sequence). The CDR3 has 12 residues. V was pared by 8 bases and J by 2 bases, with 10 bases between. Here the CDR3 DNA reads TGTGCCAGCCCACAGGGACCCTACGAGCAGTACTTC. Its translation is CASPQGPYEQYF.

CDR3 DNA: TGTGCCAGCAGTTACTCACGTTCGGGTCGGGAGACCCAGTACTTC. As protein: CASSYSRSGRETQYF. The chain carries TRBV6-5 and TRBJ2-5, with unresolved D. The CDR3 has 15 residues. Germline V gene lookup returns CDR1 MNHEY and CDR2 SVGAGI. Trimming shortened V by 0 bases and J by 5 bases, and 13 bases separated the two germline ends.

Written as DNA, the CDR3 is TGCGCCAGCACCTTTACCGAGGGGGAGAACACTGAAGCTTTCTTT. It specifies CASTFTEGENTEAFF. The chain combines TRBV4-1 with TRBJ1-1; perhaps TRBD1 as D (6 bases). Germline CDR1 reads MGHRA; CDR2 reads YSYEKL. The CDR3 runs to 15 residues. Trimming removed 7 bases at V and 1 base at J, with 16 bases between.

The gene calls are TRBV5-1 and TRBJ1-1; possibly TRBD1 for D (5 bases). Trimming took 3 bases from V and 1 from J, leaving 7 bases between them. The CDR3 loop spans 13 amino acids. Per germline, CDR1 SGHRS and CDR2 YFSETQ. Here the CDR3 reads CASSYDRNTEAFF. The CDR3 DNA sequence: TGCGCCAGCAGCTACGACAGGAACACTGAAGCTTTCTTT.

CDR3 loop: CASSPQGAGTNEKLFF. In DNA form, the CDR3 reads TGTGCCAGCAGCCCCCAAGGAGCGGGAACTAATGAAAAACTGTTTTTT. The chain carries TRBV9 and TRBJ1-4; the D is unclear. This CDR3 region has 16 residues. V gave up 4 bases and J gave up 1 base, with 14 bases separating them. Germline assignment: CDR1 SGDLS and CDR2 YYNGEE.

The chain links TRBV6-6 to TRBJ1-1; D not resolved. CDR1 MNHNY and CDR2 SVGAGI come from the germline V gene (reference sequence). V lost 6 bases, J lost 8 bases, and 19 bases lay in between. This CDR3 region has 14 residues. The CDR3 protein is CASRPRRDTQEAFF. Here the CDR3 DNA reads TGTGCCAGCAGGCCTAGGAGGGATACACAGGAAGCTTTCTTT.

For the CDR3, the DNA is TGTGCCAGCTCACCACCCACAGGGGCCCAGGGACCGAACACTGAAGCTTTCTTT. It is translated as CASSPPTGAQGPNTEAFF. This chain joins TRBV18 and TRBJ1-1; 7 nucleotides match TRBD1. The CDR3 contains 18 residues. Germline V gene data show CDR1 as KGHSH and CDR2 as LQKENI. The V and J ends lost 0 bases and 1 base, in that order; junction bases with no gene match: 11.

This chain connects TRBV27 to TRBJ2-7; TRBD1 might be the D (7 bases). Germline CDR1 reads MNHEY; CDR2 reads SMNVEV (reference sequence). The V gene lost 0 bases and the J gene lost 3 bases, with 15 bases spanning the gap. This CDR3 spans 16 amino acids. The CDR3 sequence: CASSLSWRDSFYEQYF. CDR3 bases: TGTGCCAGCAGTTTATCGTGGCGGGACAGTTTCTACGAGCAGTACTTC.

J is TRBJ2-5 and V is TRBV2; D not certain. The germline CDR1 and CDR2 sequences are SNHLY and FYNNEI. This CDR3 region has 12 residues. V lost 6 bases and J lost 5, with 10 bases in between. The CDR3, as DNA: TGTGCCAGCAGGCCAACTGGGGAGACCCAGTACTTC. Protein sequence: CASRPTGETQYF.